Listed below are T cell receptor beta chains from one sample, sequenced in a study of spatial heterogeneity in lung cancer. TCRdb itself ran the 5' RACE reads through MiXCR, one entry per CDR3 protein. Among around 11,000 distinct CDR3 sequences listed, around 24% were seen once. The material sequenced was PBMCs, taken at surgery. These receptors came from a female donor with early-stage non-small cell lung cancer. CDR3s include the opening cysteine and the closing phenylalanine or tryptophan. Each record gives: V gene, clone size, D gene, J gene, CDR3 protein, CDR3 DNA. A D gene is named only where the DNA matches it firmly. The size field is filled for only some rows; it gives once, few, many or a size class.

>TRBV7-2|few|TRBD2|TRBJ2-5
CASSLRGVAGKETQYF
TGTGCCAGCAGCTTGCGGGGGGTAGCGGGGAAAGAGACCCAGTACTTC
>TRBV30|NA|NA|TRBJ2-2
CAWSRAPGELFF
TGTGCCTGGAGTAGGGCCCCCGGGGAGCTGTTTTTT
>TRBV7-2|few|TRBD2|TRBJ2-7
CASSPFPSGARSSYEQYF
TGTGCCAGCAGCCCATTTCCTAGCGGGGCTAGGAGCTCCTACGAGCAGTACTTC
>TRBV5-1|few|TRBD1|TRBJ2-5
CASSTTGGQGAQYF
TGCGCCAGCAGCACGACAGGGGGCCAGGGGGCCCAGTACTTC
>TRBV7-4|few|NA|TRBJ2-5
CASSFAPQETQYF
TGTGCCAGCAGCTTCGCTCCCCAAGAGACCCAGTACTTC
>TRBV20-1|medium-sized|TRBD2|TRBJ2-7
CSARDSQSGRSHYEQYF
TGCAGTGCTAGAGATTCCCAAAGCGGGAGGTCCCACTACGAGCAGTACTTC
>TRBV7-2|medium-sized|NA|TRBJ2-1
CASSPAAPNEQFF
TGTGCCAGCAGCCCGGCAGCCCCGAATGAGCAGTTCTTC
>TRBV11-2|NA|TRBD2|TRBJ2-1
CASSIEREGLNEQFF
TGTGCCAGCAGCATCGAGCGGGAGGGCCTAAATGAGCAGTTCTTC
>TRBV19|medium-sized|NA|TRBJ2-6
CATDPRGSSGANVLTF
TGTGCCACCGATCCCCGGGGGAGCTCTGGGGCCAACGTCCTGACTTTC
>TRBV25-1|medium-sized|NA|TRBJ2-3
CASSELVGTQYF
TGTGCCAGCAGTGAATTGGTGGGTACGCAGTATTTT
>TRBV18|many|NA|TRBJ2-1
CASSPRPGLGSYNEQFF
TGTGCCAGCTCACCTAGACCGGGACTTGGCTCCTACAATGAGCAGTTCTTC
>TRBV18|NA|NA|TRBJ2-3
CASATTDTQYF
TGTGCCAGCGCTACCACAGATACGCAGTATTTT
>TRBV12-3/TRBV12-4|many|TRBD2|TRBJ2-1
CASSYEAGGIYNEQFF
TGTGCCAGCAGTTATGAGGCGGGAGGGATCTACAATGAGCAGTTCTTC
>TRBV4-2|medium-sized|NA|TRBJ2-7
CASSQGHSYEQYF
TGTGCCAGCAGCCAGGGCCACTCCTACGAGCAGTACTTC
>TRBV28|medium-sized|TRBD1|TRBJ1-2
CASRQGAHGYTF
TGTGCCAGCAGGCAGGGGGCGCATGGCTACACCTTC
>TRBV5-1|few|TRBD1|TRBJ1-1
CASSKRTGMNTEAFF
TGCGCCAGCAGCAAGAGGACAGGTATGAACACTGAAGCTTTCTTT
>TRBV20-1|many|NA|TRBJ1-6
CSARLLMSYNSPLHF
TGCAGTGCTAGACTCTTGATGTCTTATAATTCACCCCTCCACTTT
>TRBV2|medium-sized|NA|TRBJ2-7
CASRALRGPMEQYF
TGTGCCAGCAGGGCCCTCAGGGGCCCGATGGAGCAGTACTTC
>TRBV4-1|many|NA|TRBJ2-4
CASSPSLNSPWAKNIQYF
TGCGCCAGCAGCCCCTCACTTAACAGTCCTTGGGCCAAAAACATTCAGTACTTC
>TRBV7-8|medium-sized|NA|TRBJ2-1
CASSLEARLEQFF
TGTGCCAGCAGCTTAGAAGCGAGGTTGGAGCAGTTCTTC
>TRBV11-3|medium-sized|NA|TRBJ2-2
CALRALTALNTGELFF
TGTGCTCTCCGGGCCCTGACGGCCCTGAACACCGGGGAGCTGTTTTTT
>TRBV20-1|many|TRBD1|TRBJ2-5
CSATQGVEETQYF
TGCAGTGCTACCCAGGGGGTCGAAGAGACCCAGTACTTC
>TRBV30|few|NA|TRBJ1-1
CAWSVRWGTEAFF
TGTGCCTGGAGTGTCCGGTGGGGCACTGAAGCTTTCTTT
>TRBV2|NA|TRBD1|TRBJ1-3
CASRQGAGGNTIYF
TGTGCCAGCAGACAGGGGGCAGGTGGAAACACCATATATTTT
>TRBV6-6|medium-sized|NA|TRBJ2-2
CASSQSRDGELFF
TGTGCCAGCAGCCAGAGTAGGGACGGGGAGCTGTTTTTT
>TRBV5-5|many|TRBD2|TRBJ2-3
CASSFGRGLRGQVDTQYF
TGTGCCAGCAGCTTCGGGAGGGGATTGCGGGGGCAGGTAGATACGCAGTATTTT
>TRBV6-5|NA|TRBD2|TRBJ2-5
CASRRTSGSQETQYF
TGTGCCAGCAGACGGACTAGCGGGAGCCAAGAGACCCAGTACTTC
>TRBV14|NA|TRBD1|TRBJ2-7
CASSQVVGQGQYF
TGTGCCAGCAGCCAAGTGGTGGGACAGGGGCAGTACTTC
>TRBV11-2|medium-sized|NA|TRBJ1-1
CASSYRLHDKTNTEAFF
TGTGCCAGCAGCTACCGACTCCATGACAAGACGAACACTGAAGCTTTCTTT
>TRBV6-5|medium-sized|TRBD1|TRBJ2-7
CASSHGQGAYEQYF
TGTGCCAGCAGTCACGGACAGGGGGCCTACGAGCAGTACTTC
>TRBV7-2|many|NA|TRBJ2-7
CASSPDSSYEQYF
TGTGCCAGCAGCCCGGACAGTTCCTACGAGCAGTACTTC
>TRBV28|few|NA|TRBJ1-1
CASSLSGSGKAFF
TGTGCCAGCAGTTTATCAGGGTCAGGGAAAGCTTTCTTT
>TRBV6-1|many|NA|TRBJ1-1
CASSEPPTTEAFF
TGTGCCAGCAGTGAGCCCCCGACCACTGAAGCTTTCTTT
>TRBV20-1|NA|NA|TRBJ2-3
CSARLAADTQYF
TGCAGTGCTAGGTTGGCGGCAGATACGCAGTATTTT
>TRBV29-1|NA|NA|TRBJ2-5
CSVETAQETQYF
TGCAGCGTTGAAACAGCTCAAGAGACCCAGTACTTC
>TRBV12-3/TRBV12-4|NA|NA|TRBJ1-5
CASSLRGSQHF
TGTGCCAGCAGTTTAAGAGGGTCCCAGCATTTT
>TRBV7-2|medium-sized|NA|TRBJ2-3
CASSRENTDTQYF
TGTGCCAGCAGCCGTGAGAACACAGATACGCAGTATTTT
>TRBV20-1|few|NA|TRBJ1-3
CSARDRRDSGNTIYF
TGCAGTGCTAGAGATAGGAGAGACTCTGGAAACACCATATATTTT
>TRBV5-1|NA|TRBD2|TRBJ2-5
CAGTRPSGKEGETQYF
TGCGCCGGCACAAGACCTAGCGGGAAGGAAGGAGAGACCCAGTACTTC
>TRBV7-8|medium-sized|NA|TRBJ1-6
CASSLRGADSPLHF
TGTGCCAGCAGCCTACGGGGGGCCGATTCACCCCTCCACTTT
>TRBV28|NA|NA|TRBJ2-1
CASSFTRKYNEQFF
TGTGCCAGCAGCTTCACGCGCAAGTACAATGAGCAGTTCTTC
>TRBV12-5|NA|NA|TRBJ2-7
CASGWDSVYEQYF
TGTGCTAGTGGTTGGGACTCCGTTTACGAGCAGTACTTC
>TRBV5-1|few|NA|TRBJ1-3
CASSRGSGNTIYF
TGCGCCAGCAGCAGGGGTTCTGGAAACACCATATATTTT
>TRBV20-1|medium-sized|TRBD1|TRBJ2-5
CSAPGTAAETQYF
TGCAGTGCCCCCGGGACAGCAGCGGAGACCCAGTACTTC
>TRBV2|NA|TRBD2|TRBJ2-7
CASSGFLADYSYEQYF
TGTGCCAGCAGCGGATTCCTAGCGGACTACTCCTACGAGCAGTACTTC
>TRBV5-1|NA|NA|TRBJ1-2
CASSLAGDGYTF
TGCGCCAGCAGCTTGGCCGGGGATGGCTACACCTTC
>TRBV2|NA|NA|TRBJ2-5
CASRLDMEETQYF
TGTGCCAGCAGGTTGGACATGGAAGAGACCCAGTACTTC
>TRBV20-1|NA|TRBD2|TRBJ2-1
CSASSGRVGEQFF
TGCAGTGCTAGTAGCGGGAGGGTCGGTGAGCAGTTCTTC
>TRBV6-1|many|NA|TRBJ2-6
CASRLGGSGANVLTF
TGTGCCAGCAGGCTTGGAGGCTCTGGGGCCAACGTCCTGACTTTC
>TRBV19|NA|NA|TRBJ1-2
CASSPPFAF
TGTGCCAGTTCACCGCCTTTTGCCTTC
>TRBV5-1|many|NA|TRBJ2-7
CASSLGAFRSSYEQYF
TGCGCCAGCAGCTTAGGGGCCTTCCGGAGCTCCTACGAGCAGTACTTC
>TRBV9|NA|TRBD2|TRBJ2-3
CASSVGIGASGSLGEDTQYF
TGTGCCAGCAGCGTAGGGATCGGGGCTAGCGGATCCTTAGGGGAAGATACGCAGTATTTT
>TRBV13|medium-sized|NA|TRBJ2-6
CASSLGGTGANVLTF
TGTGCCAGCAGCTTGGGGGGTACCGGGGCCAACGTCCTGACTTTC
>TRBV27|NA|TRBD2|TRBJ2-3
CASSLSSGSTDTQYF
TGTGCCAGCAGTTTGTCTAGCGGTTCCACAGATACGCAGTATTTT
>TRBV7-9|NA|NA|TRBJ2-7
CASSLEGLGREQYF
TGTGCCAGCAGCTTGGAGGGACTGGGGCGCGAGCAGTACTTC
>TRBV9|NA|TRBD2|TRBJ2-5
CASSVGGGRQLRETQYF
TGTGCCAGCAGCGTAGGCGGCGGGAGGCAACTAAGGGAGACCCAGTACTTC
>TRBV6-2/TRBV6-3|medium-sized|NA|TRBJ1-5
CASSYPSDGDNQPQHF
TGTGCCAGCAGTTACCCTTCGGACGGCGACAATCAGCCCCAGCATTTT
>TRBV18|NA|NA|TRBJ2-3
CASSPLVPDTQYF
TGTGCCAGCTCACCACTTGTTCCAGATACGCAGTATTTT
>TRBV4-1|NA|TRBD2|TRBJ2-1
CASSWALSGGIKHEQFF
TGCGCCAGCAGCTGGGCCCTGAGCGGGGGGATTAAGCATGAGCAGTTCTTC
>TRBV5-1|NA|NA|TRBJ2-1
CASSQSSDSYNEQFF
TGCGCCAGCAGCCAATCCTCTGACTCCTACAATGAGCAGTTCTTC